The 11 T cell receptor beta chains in this list originate from one sample, sequenced in a study of T cell responses to AZD1222 COVID-19 vaccine. Profiling relied on immunoSEQ multiplex PCR, and the TCRdb table lists in-frame clones only, not all of them. The sample lists roughly 150,000 clones, 88% seen once, with roughly 2.1% in the top ten. Sequenced here: peripheral blood, sampled on day 0 of AZD1222 vaccination. The source of these receptors is an adult in good health.

This chain connects TRBV4-3 to TRBJ2-7; no clear D. Trimming shortened V by 0 bases and J by 3 bases, and 12 bases separated the two germline ends. Per germline, CDR1 LGHNA and CDR2 YSLEER. The CDR3 runs to 15 residues. The CDR3 loop reads CASSQENAPLYEQYF. The DNA for the CDR3 is TGCGCCAGCAGCCAAGAGAACGCCCCCCTCTACGAGCAGTACTTC.

This CDR3 is CASSFKAGEGYTF. The CDR3 nucleotides read TGTGCCAGCAGTTTTAAGGCAGGGGAAGGCTACACCTTC. The rearrangement joins TRBV27 to TRBJ1-2, with a weak D call TRBD1 (6 bases). The CDR3 totals 13 residues. Trimming took off 3 bases at V and 8 bases at J, with 13 bases between the two ends. The V gene's germline CDR1 is MNHEY and CDR2 SMNVEV (reference sequence).

The chain uses TRBV6-5 and TRBJ2-5; maybe TRBD2 (6 bases). The CDR3 totals 13 residues. V lost 6 bases and J 6 bases, leaving 14 bases between the germline ends. Germline-derived CDR1 and CDR2 are MNHEY and SVGAGI. CDR3 bases: TGTGCCAGCAGCTCCGGGAGTGGAAAGACCCAGTACTTC. Amino acids: CASSSGSGKTQYF.

This sequence joins TRBV5-4 and TRBJ2-1, with 9 bases identical to TRBD2. The CDR3 is 14 residues long. Germline-derived CDR1 and CDR2 are SGHNT and YYREEE (reference sequence). Unmatched junction bases numbered 8, after V lost 7 bases and J lost 6 bases. CDR3 DNA sequence: TGTGCCAGCGCCGCCCCACTAGCGGGCAATGAGCAGTTCTTC. Translating gives CASAAPLAGNEQFF.

The rearrangement links TRBV25-1 to TRBJ1-5; no reliable D call. V shed 8 bases and J shed 4 bases, with 6 bases lying between them. Per germline, CDR1 MGHDK and CDR2 SYGVNS. The CDR3 is 11 residues long. CDR3 in amino acids: CASGVNQPQHF. The CDR3 coding sequence is TGTGCCAGCGGGGTGAATCAGCCCCAGCATTTT.

V gene TRBV5-6 combines with J gene TRBJ1-2; 9 bases line up with TRBD1. V shed 2 bases and J 12 bases; nucleotides not matched to a gene: 8. CDR1 and CDR2 (germline): SGHDT, YYEEEE. The CDR3 length is 13 residues. Here the CDR3 DNA reads TGTGCCAGCAGCTTAGGGACAGGGTTCTCGGACACCTTC. Its protein is CASSLGTGFSDTF.

The chain couples TRBV5-6 to TRBJ2-5; no clear D gene. This CDR3 spans 11 amino acids. Germline V lookup: CDR1 SGHDT, CDR2 YYEEEE. V lost 2 bases and J lost 5, with 4 bases in between. The CDR3 DNA reads TGTGCCAGCAGCTTCTCCGAGACCCAGTACTTC. It codes for CASSFSETQYF.

This clone was found a few times. The J gene is TRBJ1-2, the V gene TRBV3-1 (or the pseudogene TRBV3-2), with no clear D. Germline V gene sequence: CDR1 LGHDT, CDR2 YNNKEL (reference sequence). Trimming shortened V by 3 bases and J by 8 bases, and 7 bases separated the two germline ends. This CDR3 spans 11 amino acids. Here the CDR3 DNA reads TGTGCCAGCAGCCATCGAGGGGGCTACACCTTC. Amino acids: CASSHRGGYTF.

This sequence joins TRBV2 and TRBJ1-5, with a possible D match to TRBD1 (5 bases). Germline V gene data show CDR1 as SNHLY and CDR2 as FYNNEI. The V end lost 3 bases, the J end lost 6 bases, and 12 bases lay between the germline ends. The CDR3 loop spans 14 amino acids. CDR3 in DNA: TGTGCCAGCAGTGAGGGGCATTTCGGTCAGCCCCAGCATTTT. It is translated as CASSEGHFGQPQHF.

The J gene is TRBJ2-7, the V gene TRBV11-3; 14 nucleotides line up with TRBD2. From germline, CDR1 is SGHNT and CDR2 YENEEA. The ends lost 7 bases at V and 2 bases at J; junction bases unmatched: 16. There are 19 residues in the CDR3. CDR3 in amino acids: CASNPHSGTSGSITYEQYF. CDR3 nucleotide sequence: TGTGCCAGCAACCCTCACTCCGGGACTAGCGGGAGTATAACCTACGAGCAGTACTTC.

V usage is TRBV5-6 and J usage is TRBJ1-6; no firm D call. The CDR3 totals 14 residues. V dropped 0 bases and J dropped 10 bases, with 11 bases sitting between them. CDR1 is SGHDT and CDR2 is YYEEEE in the germline V gene. The CDR3 region is CASSLDGVGSPLHF. In nucleotides, the CDR3 is TGTGCCAGCAGCTTGGACGGTGTGGGGTCACCCCTCCACTTT.